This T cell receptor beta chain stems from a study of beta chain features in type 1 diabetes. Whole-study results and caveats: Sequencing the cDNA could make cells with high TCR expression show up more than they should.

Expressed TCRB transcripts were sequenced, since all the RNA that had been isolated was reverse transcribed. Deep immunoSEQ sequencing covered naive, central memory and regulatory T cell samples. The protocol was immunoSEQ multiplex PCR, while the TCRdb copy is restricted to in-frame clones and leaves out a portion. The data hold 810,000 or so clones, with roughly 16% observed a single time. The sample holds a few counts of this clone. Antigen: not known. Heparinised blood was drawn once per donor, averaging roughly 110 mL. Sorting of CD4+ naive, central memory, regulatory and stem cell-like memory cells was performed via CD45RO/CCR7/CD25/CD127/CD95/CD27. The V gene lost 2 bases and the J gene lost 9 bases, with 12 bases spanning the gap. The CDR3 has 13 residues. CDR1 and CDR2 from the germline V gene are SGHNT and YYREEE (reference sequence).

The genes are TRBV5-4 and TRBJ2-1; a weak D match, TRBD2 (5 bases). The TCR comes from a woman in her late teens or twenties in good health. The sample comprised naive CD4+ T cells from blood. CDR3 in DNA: TGTGCCAGCAGCTTCATCGGTCTAGCTGAGCAGTTCTTC. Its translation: CASSFIGLAEQFF.